The T cell receptor (beta chain) under discussion was sequenced for a study of shared clonotypes between healthy human individuals. Sorted-subset replicate PCR reactions were performed with about 200 ng DNA, corresponding to roughly 30,000 T cell genomes. TCRdb's table, derived via immunoSEQ multiplex PCR, lists solely in-frame clones and lacks some. Here the sample spans around 690,000 clones, less than 95% being singletons. Germline trimming cut 4 bases from V and 6 bases from J; bases unmatched to any gene: 7. CDR1 is SGHRS and CDR2 is YFSETQ in the germline V gene. This CDR3 is 14 amino acids long. About this clone itself: The antigen remains unidentified.

Study findings and constraints: About 5% was the fraction of naive CD4 clonotypes found shared across several donors.

Healthy HIV-negative adults with no recent acute infections or vaccinations were recruited as donors. CCR7-negative CD45RA+ TemRA cells were pooled with CD45RO+ cells for CD8 memory. This chain uses TRBV5-1 with TRBJ2-7; 10 bases line up with TRBD1. Specimen: memory CD8+ T cells from PBMCs. Noted subset: CD45RO+ cells pooled with CCR7-negative TemRA cells. This sequence was found in a man aged 18 to 30 in good health. Some clones in this sample may be carry-over from other donors' samples. CDR3 region: CASSDGTGEPEQYF. DNA for the CDR3: TGCGCCAGCAGCGACGGGACAGGGGAACCCGAGCAGTACTTC.